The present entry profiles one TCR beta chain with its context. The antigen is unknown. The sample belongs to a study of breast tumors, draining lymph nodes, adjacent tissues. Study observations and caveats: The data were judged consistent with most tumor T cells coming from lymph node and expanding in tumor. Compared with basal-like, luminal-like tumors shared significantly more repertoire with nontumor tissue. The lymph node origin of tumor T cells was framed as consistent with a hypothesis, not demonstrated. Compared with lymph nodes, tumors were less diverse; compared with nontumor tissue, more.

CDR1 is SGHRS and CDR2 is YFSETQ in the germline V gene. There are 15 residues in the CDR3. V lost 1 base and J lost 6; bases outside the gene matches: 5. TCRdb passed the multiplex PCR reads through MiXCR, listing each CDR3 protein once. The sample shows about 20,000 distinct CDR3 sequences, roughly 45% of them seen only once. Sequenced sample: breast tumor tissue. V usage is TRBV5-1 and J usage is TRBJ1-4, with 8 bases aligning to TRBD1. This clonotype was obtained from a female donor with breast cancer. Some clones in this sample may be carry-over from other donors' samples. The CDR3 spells CASSLTGTGDEKLFF. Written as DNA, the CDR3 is TGCGCCAGCAGCTTGACCGGGACAGGCGATGAAAAACTGTTTTTT.